Below are 18 T cell receptor beta chains sequenced from a single sample in a study of blood T cell repertoires in COVID-19. TCRdb keeps only in-frame clones here, not all; method: immunoSEQ multiplex PCR. The sample has around 9,500 clones, about 81% seen once. Sequences were obtained from peripheral blood. These receptors were collected from a man aged 55 to 69 with active COVID-19.

The rearrangement uses TRBV6-5 and TRBJ2-1; 7 bases map to TRBD2. Unmatched junction bases numbered 15, after V lost 3 bases and J lost 10 bases. Germline V CDR1 and CDR2: MNHEY, SVGAGI. CDR3 size: 16 residues. The CDR3, as DNA: TGTGCCAGCAGTTATTTTGGAACGGGGGGTCGGTTCGAGCAGTTCTTC. It specifies CASSYFGTGGRFEQFF.

V is TRBV28 and J is TRBJ1-6, with D unclear. The CDR3 sequence is 16 residues long. The germline V gene encodes CDR1 MDHEN and CDR2 SYDVKM. V was cut by 7 bases and J by 0 bases, with 13 bases left in between. The CDR3 loop reads CASTPMVSSYNSPLHF. The CDR3 DNA follows: TGTGCCAGCACCCCCATGGTTAGCTCCTATAATTCACCCCTCCACTTT.

This chain links TRBV28 with TRBJ2-1, with TRBD2 matching 7 bases. This CDR3 contains 15 residues. V shed 6 bases, J shed 9 bases, and the junction held 14 bases outside the gene matches. CDR1 is MDHEN and CDR2 is SYDVKM in the germline V gene. In DNA, the CDR3 is TGTGCCAGCAGGGGGGTCACTCTGGGGGGGGGTGAGCAGTTCTTC. This translates into CASRGVTLGGGEQFF.

The chain couples TRBV25-1 to TRBJ1-2; TRBD1 matches 9 bases. Germline CDR1 and CDR2: MGHDK and SYGVNS. J gave up 2 bases and V 6 bases, and 1 base lay outside the gene matches. There are 13 residues in the CDR3. The CDR3 nucleotides read TGTGCCAGCAGGGGGACAGGGAACTATGGCTACACCTTC. As protein: CASRGTGNYGYTF.

The chain uses TRBV24-1 and TRBJ2-2; 8 bases are a match to TRBD1. Trimming took 7 bases from V and 6 from J; bases not matched to a gene: 6. The V gene's germline CDR1 is KGHDR and CDR2 SFDVKD. The CDR3 is made up of 14 amino acids. The DNA of the CDR3 is TGTGCCACCAGCCCCAGGACAGGGTCCGGGGAGCTGTTTTTT. The encoded protein is CATSPRTGSGELFF.

The CDR3 region has the DNA TGTGCCAGCAGCTCAAGGTGGCGGACTAGCGGGAGTCAGGAGCAGTTCTTC. Residues: CASSSRWRTSGSQEQFF. This rearrangement joins TRBV5-4 to TRBJ2-1; the match to TRBD2 covers 13 bases. CDR3 size: 17 residues. J was trimmed by 10 bases and V by 3 bases; bases with no gene match: 13. Germline values: CDR1 SGHNT, CDR2 YYREEE (reference sequence).

The rearrangement links TRBV28 to TRBJ2-2, with D possibly being TRBD2 (6 bases). The CDR3 runs 16 residues. Trimming removed 5 bases from V and 3 bases from J, with 16 bases in between. The germline gives CDR1 MDHEN, CDR2 SYDVKM. The CDR3 reads CASSQTGVGDTGELFF. The CDR3 region has the DNA TGTGCCAGCAGTCAAACGGGAGTAGGGGACACCGGGGAGCTGTTTTTT.

The chain combines TRBV6-1 with TRBJ2-7; possible D gene TRBD2, 6 bases. Germline values: CDR1 MNHNS, CDR2 SASEGT. V was pared by 1 base and J by 3 bases, with 10 bases between. The CDR3 is made up of 14 amino acids. The CDR3 DNA reads TGTGCCAGCAGTGAAGTGGGGGGAGGCTACGAGCAGTACTTC. Translated: CASSEVGGGYEQYF.

The rearrangement links TRBV11-3 to TRBJ1-6; 10 bases are a match to TRBD1. Trimming cost V 5 bases and J 10 bases; bases outside gene matches: 14. The CDR3 contains 17 residues. CDR1 is SGHNT, CDR2 YENEEA, per germline. DNA for the CDR3: TGTGCCAGCAGCAAAAGATCGGGGACAGGGGCAGAATCACCCCTCCACTTT. Its protein product is CASSKRSGTGAESPLHF. Using reference TRBV11-3 and TRBJ1-6 for the parts outside the CDR3, the full variable domain is EAGVVQSPRYKIIEKKQPVAFWCNPISGHNTLYWYLQNLGQGPELLIRYENEEAVDDSQLPKDRFSAERLKGVDSTLKIQPAELGDSAVYLCASSKRSGTGAESPLHFGNGTRLTVT.

As concerns this clone: A much larger clone is a single base away; this may be a read error. This chain links TRBV7-9 with TRBJ1-2; the match to TRBD1 covers 7 bases. Trimming took 2 bases from V and 2 from J; bases not matched to a gene: 11. This CDR3 spans 17 amino acids. The V gene's germline CDR1 is SEHNR and CDR2 FQNEAQ (reference sequence). The CDR3 DNA sequence: TGTGCCAGCAGCTTAAGCAGTGGAGAGGGGGCCAACTATGGCTACACCTTC. The encoded protein is CASSLSSGEGANYGYTF.

The chain joins TRBV5-6 to TRBJ2-1, with 11 positions matching TRBD2. The V gene end was trimmed by 6 bases and the J gene end by 4 bases; junction bases not matched to a gene: 18. There are 19 residues in the CDR3. Per the germline V gene, CDR1 is SGHDT and CDR2 is YYEEEE. CDR3: CASNPLILAGGPVYNEQFF. CDR3 coding DNA: TGTGCCAGCAACCCATTAATATTAGCGGGAGGGCCCGTATACAATGAGCAGTTCTTC.

This clone has a handful of counts. The chain recombines TRBV7-9 with TRBJ1-3; 7 bases align to TRBD1. This CDR3 region has 16 residues. The germline V gene has CDR1 SEHNR and CDR2 FQNEAQ (reference sequence). The V and J ends lost 4 bases and 7 bases, in that order; junction bases with no gene match: 13. DNA of the CDR3: TGTGCCAGCAGCTGGACAGGACTTACTCTGGGGAACACCATATATTTT. Translation gives CASSWTGLTLGNTIYF.

The chain couples TRBV11-3 to TRBJ2-7; no definite D call. Trimming took off 5 bases at V and 0 bases at J, with 11 bases between the two ends. The CDR3 has 14 amino acids. CDR1 and CDR2 (germline): SGHNT, YENEEA. The CDR3 DNA is TGTGCCAGCAGCCCGACTGCGAGCTCCTACGAGCAGTACTTC. Amino acids: CASSPTASSYEQYF.

The chain joins TRBV6-5 to TRBJ1-5, with D perhaps TRBD1 (6 bases). Trimming took 6 bases from V and 5 from J, leaving 11 bases between them. Germline CDR1 is MNHEY and CDR2 is SVGAGI. This CDR3 has 13 residues. Here the CDR3 DNA reads TGTGCCAGCAGCTCAGGGGCAGATCAGCCCCAGCATTTT. Protein sequence: CASSSGADQPQHF.

V gene TRBV10-3 combines with J gene TRBJ2-7; the match to TRBD2 covers 14 bases. From germline, CDR1 is ENHRY and CDR2 SYGVKD. V lost 10 bases to trimming and J lost 4 bases; unmatched junction nucleotides: 3. This CDR3 region has 13 residues. CDR3 nucleotide sequence: TGTGCCAGCGGACTAGCGGGAGGATACGAGCAGTACTTC. It specifies CASGLAGGYEQYF.

As DNA, the CDR3 is TGTGCCAGCAGCGATAGGGTTCTAGCGGGGGGCAAAAAGAGAGATACGCAGTATTTT. It encodes CASSDRVLAGGKKRDTQYF. The rearrangement uses TRBV7-2 and TRBJ2-3; 11 bases line up with TRBD2. In germline, CDR1 is SGHTA, CDR2 FQGNSA. The CDR3 runs 19 residues. Trimming at V came to 5 bases and at J to 5 bases, leaving 18 bases not matched to a gene.

The rearrangement links TRBV9 to TRBJ2-1; D is perhaps TRBD2 (5 bases). The V gene's germline CDR1 is SGDLS and CDR2 YYNGEE. CDR3 length equals 13 residues. V was shortened by 2 bases and J by 9 bases, with 12 bases between the two germline ends. The CDR3, as DNA: TGTGCCAGCAGCGTGAGGCCGGCGGGTGAGCAGTTCTTC. This codes for CASSVRPAGEQFF.

In its sample, this clone was seen a few times. The V call is TRBV3-1 (or the pseudogene TRBV3-2), the J call TRBJ1-6; TRBD1 is a possible D gene (5 bases). V lost 2 bases and J lost 6, with 26 bases in between. This CDR3 spans 20 amino acids. Germline CDR1 and CDR2: LGHDT and YNNKEL (reference sequence). The CDR3 protein is CASSQSPPGSGPGSNSPLHF. CDR3 DNA sequence: TGTGCCAGCAGCCAATCCCCACCGGGCTCAGGGCCTGGAAGTAATTCACCCCTCCACTTT.